One and the same sample provided the 23 T cell receptor beta chains below, sequenced in a study of blood T cells in healthy people across ages. Sample-barcoded 5' priming and a J-beta primer mix drove a second PCR of about 6 to 12 cycles. TCRdb re-analysed the 5' RACE reads in MiXCR, keeping a single row per CDR3 protein. In the table there are more than 650,000 distinct CDR3 sequences, 22% of which are singletons. Sequences were obtained from blood. These receptor sequences come from a man aged 65-85 years in good health.

This clonotype appeared a few times. V usage is TRBV18 and J usage is TRBJ2-7, with D perhaps given as TRBD1 or TRBD2 (5 bases each). V was clipped by 3 bases and J by 2 bases, with 11 bases between them. Looked up from germline, CDR1 is KGHSH and CDR2 is LQKENI. The CDR3 contains 14 residues. CDR3 loop: CASSPLLGAYEQYF. The CDR3 nucleotides are TGTGCCAGCTCACCGCTACTGGGGGCCTACGAGCAGTACTTC.

The chain links TRBV2 to TRBJ2-3; D not resolved. The CDR3 contains 11 residues. Trimming removed 6 bases from V and 8 bases from J, with 9 bases in between. CDR1 is SNHLY, CDR2 FYNNEI, per germline. The CDR3 DNA follows: TGTGCCAGCAGGCACCTCCCTACGCAGTATTTT. It codes for CASRHLPTQYF.

This clonotype was detected a few times. This chain uses TRBV20-1 with TRBJ2-1; TRBD2 might be the D (6 bases). The length of the CDR3 is 14 residues. The germline gives CDR1 DFQATT, CDR2 SNEGSKA (reference sequence). V lost 3 bases and J lost 5, with 14 bases in between. Here the CDR3 reads CSARPGATNNEQFF. The DNA of the CDR3 is TGCAGTGCTAGGCCGGGAGCTACTAACAATGAGCAGTTCTTC.

The chain employs TRBV7-2 and TRBJ2-3; 11 bases are a match to TRBD1. The germline CDR1 and CDR2 sequences are SGHTA and FQGNSA. CDR3 length equals 17 residues. J lost 5 bases, V lost 4 bases, and 11 bases had no gene match. CDR3 region: CASSSTGTGGSRDTQYF. The CDR3 DNA sequence: TGTGCCAGCAGCTCCACCGGGACAGGGGGATCTAGAGATACGCAGTATTTT.

The chain uses TRBV7-2 and TRBJ2-5; 9 nucleotides agree with TRBD1. V dropped 2 bases and J dropped 2; count of bases not matched to a gene: 6. The CDR3 is made up of 16 amino acids. CDR1 is SGHTA and CDR2 is FQGNSA in the germline V gene. In DNA form, the CDR3 reads TGTGCCAGCAGCTTATACACAGGGGGCTGGCAAGAGACCCAGTACTTC. Translation: CASSLYTGGWQETQYF. Full variable domain (outside the CDR3, taken from reference TRBV7-2 and TRBJ2-5): GAGVSQSPSNKVTEKGKDVELRCDPISGHTALYWYRQSLGQGLEFLIYFQGNSAPDKSGLPSDRFSAERTGGSVSTLTIQRTQQEDSAVYLCASSLYTGGWQETQYFGPGTRLLVL.

This clonotype showed up just a few times. V and J are TRBV24-1 and TRBJ2-5, with 7 positions matching TRBD1. The J call may be mistaken, given a closer DNA end match to TRBJ2-7. Germline values: CDR1 KGHDR, CDR2 SFDVKD. This CDR3 region has 16 residues. The CDR3 coding sequence is TGTGCCACCAGTGTTTTTACGGGACAGCATTCCTACGAGCAGTACGTC. Translation gives CATSVFTGQHSYEQYV.

This clonotype was counted only a few times. The chain carries TRBV3-1 and TRBJ2-3; 11 nucleotides agree with TRBD2. V was pared by 3 bases and J by 4 bases, with 3 bases of the junction left unmatched. CDR3 size: 15 residues. Germline CDR1 reads LGHDT; CDR2 reads YNNKEL (reference sequence). The CDR3 coding sequence is TGTGCCAGCAGCCACACTAGCGGGGGACCAGATACGCAGTATTTT. Its protein is CASSHTSGGPDTQYF.

This clonotype appeared a few times. The rearrangement joins TRBV5-1 to TRBJ2-7; 9 bases align to TRBD1. J gave up 5 bases and V 0 bases, and 6 bases lay outside the gene matches. CDR3 length equals 15 residues. Germline assignment: CDR1 SGHRS and CDR2 YFSETQ. The CDR3 DNA is TGCGCCAGCAGCTTGGCCGGGACAGGGTACAACGAGCAGTACTTC. As protein: CASSLAGTGYNEQYF.

The rearrangement joins TRBV29-1 to TRBJ2-3; D gene unclear. Trimming stripped 6 bases from V and 5 bases from J, with 12 bases between. The CDR3 contains 12 residues. The germline gives CDR1 SQVTM, CDR2 ANQGSEA. The CDR3 nucleotides read TGCAGCGTGGATGCGATAGAAGATACGCAGTATTTT. Translation: CSVDAIEDTQYF.

This clonotype was found a few times. V is TRBV5-5 and J is TRBJ2-1; D call uncertain. V was trimmed by 0 bases and J by 9 bases, leaving 7 bases between them. The CDR3 is 12 residues long. From germline, CDR1 is SGHKS and CDR2 YYEKEE (reference sequence). The chain's CDR3 is CASSLGEPEQFF. Written as DNA, the CDR3 is TGTGCCAGCAGCTTGGGAGAGCCTGAGCAGTTCTTC.

This clonotype has more than one count but fewer than ten. The chain is built from TRBV7-9 and TRBJ2-1, with D maybe TRBD2 (5 bases). V lost 5 bases, J lost 7 bases, and 21 bases lay in between. CDR1 SEHNR and CDR2 FQNEAQ come from the germline V gene (reference sequence). This CDR3 has 16 residues. CDR3 in DNA: TGTGCCAGCAGCCATCTAACTAGTACTGTTCGGAATGAGCAGTTCTTC. Residues: CASSHLTSTVRNEQFF.

This clonotype was observed a handful of times. This chain connects TRBV6-2 or TRBV6-3 to TRBJ2-4; 7 bases are shared with TRBD2. V shed 8 bases, J shed 0 bases, and the junction held 19 bases outside the gene matches. CDR1 and CDR2 (germline): MNHEY, SVGEGT. The CDR3 is made up of 19 amino acids. This CDR3 reads CASVPGRSGEIIAKNIQYF. The DNA of the CDR3 is TGTGCCAGCGTTCCAGGACGAAGCGGGGAAATAATAGCCAAAAACATTCAGTACTTC.

This chain joins TRBV5-1 and TRBJ2-1, with 7 bases matching TRBD2. The CDR3 loop spans 18 amino acids. The germline V gene encodes CDR1 SGHRS and CDR2 YFSETQ. With 5 bases clipped from V and 0 bases from J, the junction kept 14 bases outside the gene matches. CDR3 sequence: CASRSGLVAVSSYNEQFF. DNA for the CDR3: TGCGCCAGCAGATCCGGACTAGTGGCCGTCAGCTCCTACAATGAGCAGTTCTTC.

In this sample, this clonotype turned up a few times. V usage is TRBV6-2 or TRBV6-3 and J usage is TRBJ1-1, with 7 bases that match TRBD1. Germline trimming cut 7 bases from V and 1 base from J; bases unmatched to any gene: 3. Germline lookup yields CDR1 MNHEY and CDR2 SVGEGT. The CDR3 is made up of 13 amino acids. CDR3 DNA sequence: TGTGCCAGCAAATACAGGGGGAACACTGAAGCTTTCTTT. Translation: CASKYRGNTEAFF.

The V call is TRBV20-1, the J call TRBJ1-6; D unclear. Germline values: CDR1 DFQATT, CDR2 SNEGSKA (reference sequence). Trimming cost V 0 bases and J 9 bases, with 15 bases left between them. The CDR3 is made up of 15 amino acids. The CDR3 coding sequence is TGCAGTGCTAGAGATTCCGCAGGCCGTACTTCACCCCTCCACTTT. The encoded protein is CSARDSAGRTSPLHF.

V and J are TRBV6-5 and TRBJ1-1, with unresolved D. Between the trimmed V and J ends, which lost 7 bases and 1 base, there was a span of 13 bases. Germline V gene sequence: CDR1 MNHEY, CDR2 SVGAGI. CDR3 size: 14 residues. The CDR3 region has the DNA TGTGCCAGCAAGAACGGGTATGGGAACACTGAAGCTTTCTTT. Residues: CASKNGYGNTEAFF.

This clonotype appeared a few times. This rearrangement joins TRBV9 to TRBJ2-3; D possibly corresponds to TRBD2 (6 bases). V lost 1 base, J lost 0 bases, and 21 bases lay in between. There are 19 residues in the CDR3. Germline V gene sequence: CDR1 SGDLS, CDR2 YYNGEE. The CDR3 protein is CASSVTFDNPGVSTDTQYF. CDR3 nucleotide sequence: TGTGCCAGCAGCGTAACTTTCGACAATCCGGGGGTCAGCACAGATACGCAGTATTTT.

This clonotype has a handful of counts. V and J are TRBV5-1 and TRBJ2-3; D not certain. Germline values: CDR1 SGHRS, CDR2 YFSETQ. V was shortened by 4 bases and J by 6 bases, with 15 bases between the two germline ends. The CDR3 has 14 amino acids. This CDR3 is CASSQDRGVDTQYF. The CDR3 DNA is TGCGCCAGCAGCCAGGATAGAGGAGTGGATACGCAGTATTTT.

The V call is TRBV25-1, the J call TRBJ1-2, with D tentatively TRBD1 (5 bases). V was clipped by 0 bases and J by 8 bases, with 13 bases between them. Germline V CDR1 and CDR2: MGHDK, SYGVNS. The CDR3 is 14 amino acids. CDR3 nucleotides: TGTGCCAGCAGTGAATATTGGCAGGCAGGGGGCTACACCTTC. It codes for CASSEYWQAGGYTF.

The genes are TRBV3-1 and TRBJ1-1; D unclear. Germline loops: CDR1 LGHDT, CDR2 YNNKEL (reference sequence). The CDR3 spans 18 residues. V dropped 1 base and J dropped 0 bases, with 18 bases sitting between them. CDR3 in amino acids: CASSQGLPEQHMNTEAFF. The CDR3 nucleotides read TGTGCCAGCAGCCAAGGCCTCCCCGAACAGCACATGAACACTGAAGCTTTCTTT.

V gene TRBV11-2 combines with J gene TRBJ2-7, with D possibly TRBD1 on 6 matching bases. The CDR3 has 14 amino acids. The germline V gene has CDR1 SGHAT and CDR2 FQNNGV. Between the trimmed V and J ends, which lost 0 bases and 4 bases, there was a span of 10 bases. CDR3 sequence: CASSLDRDNYEQYF. The DNA of the CDR3 is TGTGCCAGCAGCTTAGACCGGGACAATTACGAGCAGTACTTC.

V and J are TRBV12-3 or TRBV12-4 and TRBJ1-3, with D possibly TRBD1 on 6 matching bases. The CDR3 is made up of 16 amino acids. The V and J ends lost 1 base and 2 bases respectively, with 12 bases between them. The CDR3 region is CASSLVRGLPGNTIYF. CDR3 coding DNA: TGTGCCAGCAGTTTAGTAAGGGGGTTGCCTGGAAACACCATATATTTT.

This clonotype has a handful of counts. The chain combines TRBV20-1 with TRBJ2-1; 7 bases are shared with TRBD2. V shed 1 base, J shed 5 bases, and the junction held 5 bases outside the gene matches. Germline CDR1 DFQATT, CDR2 SNEGSKA (reference sequence). The CDR3 spans 14 residues. This CDR3 is CSARASGKDNEQFF. The CDR3 nucleotides read TGCAGTGCTAGAGCCAGCGGGAAGGACAATGAGCAGTTCTTC.